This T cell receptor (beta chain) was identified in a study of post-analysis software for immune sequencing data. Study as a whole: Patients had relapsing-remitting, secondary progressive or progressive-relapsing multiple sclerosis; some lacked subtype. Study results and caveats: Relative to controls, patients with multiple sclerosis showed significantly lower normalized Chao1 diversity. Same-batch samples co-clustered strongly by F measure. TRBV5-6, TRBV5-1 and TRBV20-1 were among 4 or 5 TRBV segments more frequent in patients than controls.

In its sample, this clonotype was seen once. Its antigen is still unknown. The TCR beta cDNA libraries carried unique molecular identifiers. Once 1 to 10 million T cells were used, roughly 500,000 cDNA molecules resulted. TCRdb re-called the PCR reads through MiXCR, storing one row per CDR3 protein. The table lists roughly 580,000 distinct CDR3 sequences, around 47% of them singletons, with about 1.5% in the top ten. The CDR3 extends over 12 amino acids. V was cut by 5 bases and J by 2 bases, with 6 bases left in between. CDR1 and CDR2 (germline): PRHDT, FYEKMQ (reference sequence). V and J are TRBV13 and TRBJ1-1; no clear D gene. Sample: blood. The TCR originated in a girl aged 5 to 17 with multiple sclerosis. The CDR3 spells CASSPDNTEAFF. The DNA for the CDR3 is TGTGCCAGCAGCCCAGACAACACTGAAGCTTTCTTT.